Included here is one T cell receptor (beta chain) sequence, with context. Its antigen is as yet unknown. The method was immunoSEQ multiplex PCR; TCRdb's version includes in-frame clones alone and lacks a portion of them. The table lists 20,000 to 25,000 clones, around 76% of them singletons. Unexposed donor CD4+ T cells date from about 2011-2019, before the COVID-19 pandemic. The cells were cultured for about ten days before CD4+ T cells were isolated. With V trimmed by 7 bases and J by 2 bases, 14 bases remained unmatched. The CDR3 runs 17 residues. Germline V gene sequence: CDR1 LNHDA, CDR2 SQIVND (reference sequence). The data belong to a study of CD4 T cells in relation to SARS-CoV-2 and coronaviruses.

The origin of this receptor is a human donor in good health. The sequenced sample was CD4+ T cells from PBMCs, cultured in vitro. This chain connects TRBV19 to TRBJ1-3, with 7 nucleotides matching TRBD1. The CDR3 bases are TGTGCCAGTACCCTAACTTTGGACAGGCCAACTGGAAACACCATATATTTT. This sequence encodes CASTLTLDRPTGNTIYF.